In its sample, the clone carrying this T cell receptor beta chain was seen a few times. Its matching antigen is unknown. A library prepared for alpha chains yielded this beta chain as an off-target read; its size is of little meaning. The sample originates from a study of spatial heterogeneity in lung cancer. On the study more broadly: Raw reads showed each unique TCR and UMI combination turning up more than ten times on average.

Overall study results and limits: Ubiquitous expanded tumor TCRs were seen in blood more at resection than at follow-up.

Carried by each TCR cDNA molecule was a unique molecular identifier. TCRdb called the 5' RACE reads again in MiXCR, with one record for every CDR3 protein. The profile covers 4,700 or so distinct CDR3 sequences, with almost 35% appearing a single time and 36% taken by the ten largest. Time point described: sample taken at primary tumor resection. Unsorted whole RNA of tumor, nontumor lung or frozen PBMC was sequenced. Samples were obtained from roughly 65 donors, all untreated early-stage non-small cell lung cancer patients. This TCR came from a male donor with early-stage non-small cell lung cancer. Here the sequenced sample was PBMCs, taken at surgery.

This CDR3 is CASSLWTGEKSGELFF. The CDR3 DNA follows: TGTGCCAGCAGCTTGTGGACAGGGGAAAAATCCGGGGAGCTGTTTTTT. This chain uses TRBV7-2 with TRBJ2-2; TRBD1 agrees at 9 bases. This CDR3 has 16 amino acids. Germline V lookup: CDR1 SGHTA, CDR2 FQGNSA. The trim removed 3 bases at V and 6 bases at J, leaving 8 bases unmatched.